A selection of T cell receptor beta chains follows, all from one sample in a study of cytomegalovirus exposure and HLA in healthy donors. Data came from immunoSEQ multiplex PCR; TCRdb stores just in-frame clones and leaves some out. In the table there are approximately 190,000 clones, about 85% of which are singletons. What was sequenced was PBMCs. Every receptor here comes from a man aged 50-59 years in good health and CMV-seronegative. CDR3s include the opening cysteine and the closing phenylalanine or tryptophan. Fields, in order: CDR3 DNA, CDR3 protein, J gene, D gene, V gene, clone size. D genes are given only for firm matches. Size values are once, few and many counts, or a class for expanded clones, and some rows have none.

CDR3nt: TGTGCCAGCACACGGAGTGACTATGGCTACACCTTC
CDR3aa: CASTRSDYGYTF
j_gene: TRBJ1-2
d_gene: .
v_gene: TRBV5-6
abundance: .

CDR3nt: TGTGCCAGCAGCTTTTCCAGGACTGAAGCTTTCTTT
CDR3aa: CASSFSRTEAFF
j_gene: TRBJ1-1
d_gene: .
v_gene: TRBV7-2
abundance: .

CDR3nt: TGTGCCAGCAGCCTCAAACTAGCGGGGGGGCTGAATGAGCAGTTCTTC
CDR3aa: CASSLKLAGGLNEQFF
j_gene: TRBJ2-1
d_gene: TRBD2
v_gene: TRBV7-9
abundance: .

CDR3nt: TGTGCCACCAGCAGAGATTCTACGGGGGGTGCCGGTGAAGCTTTCTTT
CDR3aa: CATSRDSTGGAGEAFF
j_gene: TRBJ1-1
d_gene: .
v_gene: TRBV15
abundance: .

CDR3nt: TGTGCCAGCAGCTTAATGGGACAAGTAAACACTGAAGCTTTCTTT
CDR3aa: CASSLMGQVNTEAFF
j_gene: TRBJ1-1
d_gene: .
v_gene: TRBV11-1
abundance: .

CDR3nt: TGCAGCGTTGCGTCAGGGACTGGAAACACCATATATTTT
CDR3aa: CSVASGTGNTIYF
j_gene: TRBJ1-3
d_gene: .
v_gene: TRBV29-1
abundance: .

CDR3nt: TGTGCCAGCAGCTTAGATCCCCCTTTGGTAGGGGGGGGCACTGAAGCTTTCTTT
CDR3aa: CASSLDPPLVGGGTEAFF
j_gene: TRBJ1-1
d_gene: .
v_gene: TRBV11-2
abundance: .

CDR3nt: TGTGCCAGCAGTTACTCACATTCGGGGGGGCGAGAGACCCAGTACTTC
CDR3aa: CASSYSHSGGRETQYF
j_gene: TRBJ2-5
d_gene: TRBD2
v_gene: TRBV6-5
abundance: .

CDR3nt: TGTGCCAGCAGCTTAGGGGCCAAAAATGAAAAACTGTTTTTT
CDR3aa: CASSLGAKNEKLFF
j_gene: TRBJ1-4
d_gene: .
v_gene: TRBV13
abundance: few

CDR3nt: TGTGCCACCAGCAGAGATGGTACAGGTGAAAAACTGTTTTTT
CDR3aa: CATSRDGTGEKLFF
j_gene: TRBJ1-4
d_gene: .
v_gene: TRBV15
abundance: once

CDR3nt: TGTGCCAGCAGCTTTGGGGGGACAGGGGGGGGTCAGCCCCAGCATTTT
CDR3aa: CASSFGGTGGGQPQHF
j_gene: TRBJ1-5
d_gene: TRBD1
v_gene: TRBV7-2
abundance: .